The table lists the clone carrying this T cell receptor (beta chain) with a few counts. TCRdb re-derived calls from the RT-PCR reads in MiXCR, one entry per CDR3 protein. The data hold approximately 530,000 distinct CDR3 sequences, with 10% to 15% observed a single time. The sample belongs to a study of response to subunit inactivated influenza vaccine. V lost 3 bases to trimming and J lost 2 bases; unmatched junction nucleotides: 6. The length of the CDR3 is 15 residues. CDR1 is MNHNS, CDR2 SASEGT, per germline. The origin of this receptor is a man aged 45-65 years who received an inactivated influenza vaccine. The chain has TRBV6-1 and TRBJ2-7; 8 nucleotides align to TRBD1. Sequenced material: PBMCs from blood, taken roughly 48 days after vaccination. CDR3 sequence reads: CASSDWTGPPYEQYF. The DNA for the CDR3 is TGTGCCAGCAGTGACTGGACAGGGCCCCCCTACGAGCAGTACTTC.